The 16 T cell receptor beta chains below all came from one sample that was sequenced in a study of early T cells in non-severe SARS-CoV-2 infection. TCRdb fed the 5' RACE reads into MiXCR, producing one record per CDR3 protein. Counted here are around 19,000 distinct CDR3 sequences, about 4.9% occurring once; the ten biggest clones make up less than 5.5%. Input material: whole blood. All receptors derive from an adult who was a healthcare worker with PCR-confirmed SARS-CoV-2 infection or an uninfected control (not recorded which).

This clonotype was detected ten times or more. The CDR3 loop is CATALAVTYEQYF. CDR3 coding DNA: TGTGCCACCGCCCTAGCGGTTACCTACGAGCAGTACTTC. The chain uses TRBV7-2 and TRBJ2-7; 7 bases align to TRBD2. V was pared by 10 bases and J by 2 bases, with 8 bases of the junction left unmatched. The CDR3 has 13 amino acids. CDR1 and CDR2 from the germline V gene are SGHTA and FQGNSA.

This clonotype was seen many times. The CDR3 nucleotides are TGTGCCAGCAGCCTACGGACTGAAGCTTTCTTT. It codes for CASSLRTEAFF. The chain uses TRBV7-8 and TRBJ1-1, with unresolved D. Trimming pared 5 bases from V and 5 bases from J, leaving 6 bases between. CDR1 is SGHVS, CDR2 FQNEAQ, per germline. The CDR3 is 11 amino acids.

This clonotype was counted at least ten times. The chain joins TRBV7-9 to TRBJ2-5, with 9 bases lining up with TRBD2. This CDR3 comprises 15 residues. Germline V gives CDR1 SEHNR, CDR2 FQNEAQ (reference sequence). The V segment lost 2 bases and the J segment 4 bases; nucleotides outside the gene matches: 5. DNA of the CDR3: TGTGCCAGCAGCTTATTTAGCGGGGGAGGAGAGACCCAGTACTTC. Translating it yields CASSLFSGGGETQYF.

The chain carries TRBV4-3 and TRBJ2-1, with TRBD1 identical over 10 bases. This CDR3 comprises 16 residues. CDR1 LGHNA and CDR2 YSLEER come from the germline V gene. V was pared by 4 bases and J by 6 bases, with 9 bases of the junction left unmatched. This chain's CDR3 is CASSPPGDRGGNEQFF. CDR3 DNA sequence: TGCGCCAGCAGCCCCCCTGGGGACAGGGGTGGCAATGAGCAGTTCTTC.

This clonotype came up a few times. This chain connects TRBV11-2 to TRBJ1-1; D is unresolved. The CDR3 consists of 13 residues. V was trimmed by 5 bases and J by 1 base, leaving 8 bases between them. CDR1 SGHAT and CDR2 FQNNGV come from the germline V gene. The DNA for the CDR3 is TGTGCCAGCAGCCTGAAGAGGAACACTGAAGCTTTCTTT. Translated, it gives CASSLKRNTEAFF.

The chain is built from TRBV7-2 and TRBJ2-3; possibly TRBD1 for D (6 bases). CDR1 SGHTA and CDR2 FQGNSA come from the germline V gene. Trimming stripped 8 bases from V and 2 bases from J, with 11 bases between. This CDR3 has 13 residues. CDR3 bases: TGTGCCAGCTGGACAGAGAACACAGATACGCAGTATTTT. As protein: CASWTENTDTQYF.

The chain has TRBV24-1 and TRBJ2-1; TRBD2 matches at 9 bases. The CDR3 sequence is 15 residues long. J was trimmed by 12 bases and V by 3 bases; bases with no gene match: 11. Germline CDR1 reads KGHDR; CDR2 reads SFDVKD. Here the CDR3 DNA reads TGTGCCACCAGTGATCCTAGCGGGAACACGAATTGGCAGTTCTTC. Amino acids: CATSDPSGNTNWQFF.

This clonotype was picked up many times. This sequence joins TRBV20-1 and TRBJ1-1; no reliable D call. Trimming took 4 bases from V and 0 from J, leaving 12 bases between them. In germline, CDR1 is DFQATT, CDR2 SNEGSKA (reference sequence). CDR3 size: 14 residues. The CDR3 spells CSATAGFMNTEAFF. The DNA for the CDR3 is TGCAGTGCTACTGCAGGTTTCATGAACACTGAAGCTTTCTTT.

V gene TRBV20-1 combines with J gene TRBJ2-3, with D perhaps matching TRBD1 (6 bases). Trimming cost V 6 bases and J 5 bases, with 15 bases left between them. The V gene's germline CDR1 is DFQATT and CDR2 SNEGSKA (reference sequence). This CDR3 spans 13 amino acids. For the CDR3, the DNA is TGCAGTGCCCGAGGGGGAGTGGTAGATACGCAGTATTTT. This translates into CSARGGVVDTQYF.

In its sample, this clonotype is medium-sized (0.01 to 0.1%). The chain recombines TRBV5-6 with TRBJ1-5, with 11 bases identical to TRBD1. Germline V CDR1 and CDR2: SGHDT, YYEEEE. The ends lost 1 base at V and 5 bases at J; junction bases unmatched: 2. This CDR3 has 15 amino acids. CDR3 residues: CASSLMDRGHQPQHF. The CDR3 DNA follows: TGTGCCAGCAGCTTGATGGACAGGGGGCATCAGCCCCAGCATTTT.

This clonotype appeared many times. The chain uses TRBV20-1 and TRBJ1-2; D is unclear. V gave up 4 bases and J gave up 8 bases, with 14 bases separating them. The germline V gene encodes CDR1 DFQATT and CDR2 SNEGSKA (reference sequence). The CDR3 totals 12 residues. The DNA for the CDR3 is TGCAGTGCTACCCGCCGGTGGAGGGGCTACACCTTC. It encodes CSATRRWRGYTF.

The chain combines TRBV12-5 with TRBJ2-1; 10 bases align to TRBD2. The CDR3 spans 14 residues. With 5 bases clipped from V and 5 bases from J, the junction kept 3 bases outside the gene matches. Germline assignment: CDR1 LGHNT and CDR2 FRNRAP. The CDR3 protein is CASGGLAENNEQFF. DNA of the CDR3: TGTGCTAGTGGTGGACTAGCGGAAAACAATGAGCAGTTCTTC.

This clonotype was seen at least ten times. The chain couples TRBV28 to TRBJ1-5; tentatively, D is TRBD1 (6 bases). Between the trimmed V and J ends, which lost 6 bases and 2 bases, there was a span of 14 bases. The V gene's germline CDR1 is MDHEN and CDR2 SYDVKM. The CDR3 totals 15 residues. CDR3 nucleotides: TGTGCCAGCAGCCTTTCCGGGGGCGGCAATCAGCCCCAGCATTTT. It is translated as CASSLSGGGNQPQHF.

This clonotype was detected many times. V and J are TRBV19 and TRBJ2-3, with TRBD2 matching over 8 bases. CDR1 is LNHDA, CDR2 SQIVND, per germline (reference sequence). Unmatched junction bases numbered 1, after V lost 5 bases and J lost 0 bases. This CDR3 comprises 14 residues. The CDR3 coding sequence is TGTGCCAGTAGTCTAGCGGGTAGCACAGATACGCAGTATTTT. Its protein product is CASSLAGSTDTQYF.

This clonotype was seen many times. The chain is built from TRBV10-3 and TRBJ2-7; weak D call: TRBD1 (6 bases). CDR3 length: 14 residues. Trimming took 11 bases from V and 6 from J, leaving 23 bases between them. Germline CDR1 ENHRY, CDR2 SYGVKD. CDR3 loop: CALGGTGSSGEQYF. CDR3 nucleotides: TGTGCCCTCGGCGGCACAGGGTCATCCGGCGAGCAGTACTTC.

This clonotype was counted many times. The V and J genes are TRBV28 and TRBJ1-2; no clear D gene. This CDR3 is 14 amino acids long. Between the trimmed V and J ends, which lost 8 bases and 2 bases, there was a span of 15 bases. Germline CDR1 is MDHEN and CDR2 is SYDVKM. CDR3 protein: CASAGQPINYGYTF. The DNA of the CDR3 is TGTGCCAGCGCAGGCCAACCAATAAACTATGGCTACACCTTC.